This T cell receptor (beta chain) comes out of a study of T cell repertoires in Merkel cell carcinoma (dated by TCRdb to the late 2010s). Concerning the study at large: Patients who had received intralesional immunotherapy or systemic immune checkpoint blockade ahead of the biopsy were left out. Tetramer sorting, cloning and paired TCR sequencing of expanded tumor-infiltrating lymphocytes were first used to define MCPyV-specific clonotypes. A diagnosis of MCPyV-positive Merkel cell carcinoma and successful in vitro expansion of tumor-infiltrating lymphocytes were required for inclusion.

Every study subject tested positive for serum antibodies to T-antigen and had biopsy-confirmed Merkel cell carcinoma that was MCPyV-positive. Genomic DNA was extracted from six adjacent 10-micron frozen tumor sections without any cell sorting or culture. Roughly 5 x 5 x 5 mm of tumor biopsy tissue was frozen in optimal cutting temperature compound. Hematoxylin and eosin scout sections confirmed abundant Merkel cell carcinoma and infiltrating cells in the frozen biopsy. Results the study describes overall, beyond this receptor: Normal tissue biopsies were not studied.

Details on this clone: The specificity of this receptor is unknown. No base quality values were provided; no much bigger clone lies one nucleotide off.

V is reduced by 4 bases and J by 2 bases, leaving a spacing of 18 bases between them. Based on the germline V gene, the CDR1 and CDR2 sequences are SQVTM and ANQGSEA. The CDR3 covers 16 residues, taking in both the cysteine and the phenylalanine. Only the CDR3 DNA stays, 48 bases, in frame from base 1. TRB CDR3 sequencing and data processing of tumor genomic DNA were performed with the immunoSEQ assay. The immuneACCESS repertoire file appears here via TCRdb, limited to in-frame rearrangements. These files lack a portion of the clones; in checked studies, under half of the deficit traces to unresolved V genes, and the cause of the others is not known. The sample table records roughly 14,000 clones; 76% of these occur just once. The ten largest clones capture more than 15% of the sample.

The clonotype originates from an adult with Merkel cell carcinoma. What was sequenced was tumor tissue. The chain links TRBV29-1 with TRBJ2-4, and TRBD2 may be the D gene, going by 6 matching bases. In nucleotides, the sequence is TGCAGCGTTGTAGGCCGGGACTCCAGCACCAAAAACATTCAGTACTTC. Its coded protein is CSVVGRDSSTKNIQYF.